Presented here are 8 T cell receptor beta chains from one specimen sequenced in a study of shared clonotypes between healthy human individuals. CD45RO-negative, CCR7-selected cells formed the naive CD8 fraction, which excluded terminally differentiated effector memory CD45RA+ cells. TCRdb's copy holds only in-frame clones and misses some; the assay was immunoSEQ multiplex PCR. Among roughly 570,000 clones listed, 95% to 98% were seen once. The sample was naive CD8+ T cells sorted from blood. The receptors here all came from a man younger than 40 in good health.

The J gene is TRBJ2-1, the V gene TRBV18; 9 nucleotides agree with TRBD2. The length of the CDR3 is 17 residues. CDR1 is KGHSH and CDR2 is LQKENI in the germline V gene. V dropped 6 bases and J dropped 8; count of bases not matched to a gene: 17. The CDR3 nucleotides are TGTGCCAGCTCCCACGGATCGGGACTAGCAGCCATGGATGAGCAGTTCTTC. Its translation: CASSHGSGLAAMDEQFF.

J is TRBJ2-2 and V is TRBV5-1, with D maybe TRBD1 (5 bases). The length of the CDR3 is 15 residues. V lost 1 base and J 4 bases, leaving 11 bases between the germline ends. Germline V lookup: CDR1 SGHRS, CDR2 YFSETQ. The CDR3 region has the DNA TGCGCCAGCAGCTTGAGACAGATTAGCACCGGGGAGCTGTTTTTT. It yields the protein CASSLRQISTGELFF.

V and J are TRBV30 and TRBJ2-1; maybe TRBD2 (6 bases). V lost 2 bases and J 10 bases, leaving 12 bases between the germline ends. CDR1 is GTSNPN and CDR2 is SVGIG in the germline V gene (reference sequence). The CDR3 runs 12 residues. The CDR3 reads CAWSPSVSEQFF. For the CDR3, the DNA is TGTGCCTGGAGTCCTAGCGTGAGCGAGCAGTTCTTC.

This chain uses TRBV11-3 with TRBJ2-1, with D perhaps being TRBD1 or TRBD2 (6 bases each). With 5 bases removed from V and 4 bases from J, the gap between germline ends came to 12 bases. The CDR3 sequence is 14 residues long. In germline, CDR1 is SGHNT, CDR2 YENEEA. CDR3: CASSPGDSYNEQFF. In nucleotides, the CDR3 is TGTGCCAGCAGCCCAGGGGACTCTTACAATGAGCAGTTCTTC.

This chain joins TRBV4-1 and TRBJ1-2; the match to TRBD1 covers 11 bases. The ends lost 0 bases at V and 6 bases at J; junction bases unmatched: 3. The germline CDR1 and CDR2 sequences are MGHRA and YSYEKL. The CDR3 is made up of 15 amino acids. This CDR3 reads CASSQEGQGGDGYTF. The DNA of the CDR3 is TGCGCCAGCAGCCAAGAGGGACAGGGGGGGGATGGCTACACCTTC.

V gene TRBV11-2 combines with J gene TRBJ2-7, with D possibly being TRBD2 (5 bases). This CDR3 spans 18 amino acids. V dropped 2 bases and J dropped 3 bases, with 23 bases sitting between them. Germline CDR1 is SGHAT and CDR2 is FQNNGV. The CDR3 region has the DNA TGTGCCAGCAGCTTAACCGGCGGAGGCAGCGGTTCCCTCTACGAGCAGTACTTC. This gives the protein CASSLTGGGSGSLYEQYF.

The chain uses TRBV28 and TRBJ2-7; D perhaps matches TRBD2 (6 bases). Germline V gene data show CDR1 as MDHEN and CDR2 as SYDVKM. Trimming cost V 3 bases and J 4 bases, with 25 bases left between them. The CDR3 is made up of 18 amino acids. CDR3 coding DNA: TGTGCCAGCAGTTTCCCAGGGAGACTAGATGGGCGAGGTTACGAGCAGTACTTC. It encodes CASSFPGRLDGRGYEQYF. Full variable domain (rest looked up from reference TRBV28 and TRBJ2-7): DVKVTQSSRYLVKRTGEKVFLECVQDMDHENMFWYRQDPGLGLRLIYFSYDVKMKEKGDIPEGYSVSREKKERFSLILESASTNQTSMYLCASSFPGRLDGRGYEQYFGPGTRLTVT.

The genes are TRBV5-6 and TRBJ2-2; 9 nucleotides align to TRBD2. The CDR3 has 15 amino acids. Germline V gene lookup returns CDR1 SGHDT and CDR2 YYEEEE. V was pared by 4 bases and J by 4 bases, with 5 bases of the junction left unmatched. The CDR3 bases are TGTGCCAGCAGCCTTAGCGGGAGTGCCACCGGGGAGCTGTTTTTT. Encoded protein: CASSLSGSATGELFF.